This T cell receptor beta chain was sequenced during a study of cytomegalovirus exposure and HLA in healthy donors. With 60 Vbeta and 13 Jbeta primers, the PCR was carried out. The assay was immunoSEQ multiplex PCR, and TCRdb's table has in-frame clones only and misses some. The sample data list 45,000 to 50,000 clones. V gave up 1 base and J gave up 3 bases, with 4 bases separating them. This CDR3 is built from 13 residues. Per the germline V gene, CDR1 is SEHNR and CDR2 is FQNEAQ (reference sequence). The sequence was collected from a male donor in good health and CMV-seronegative. V is TRBV7-9 and J is TRBJ1-3; D call uncertain. Sequenced: PBMCs. CDR3 coding DNA: TGTGCCAGCAGCTTAGGAGATGGAAACACCATATATTTT. Amino acids: CASSLGDGNTIYF. The whole variable domain, filled in from reference TRBV7-9 and TRBJ1-3, reads DTGVSQNPRHKITKRGQNVTFRCDPISEHNRLYWYRQTLGQGPEFLTYFQNEAQLEKSRLLSDRFSAERPKGSFSTLEIQRTEQGDSAMYLCASSLGDGNTIYFGEGSWLTVV.